This TCR beta chain appears in the sequencing data of a study of T-cell memory formation after mild COVID-19. CDR1 and CDR2 (germline): DFQATT, SNEGSKA (reference sequence). The germline V and J ends were trimmed by 0 bases and 7 bases, with 6 bases remaining between them. CDR3 size: 11 residues. Points on this clonotype: The antigen is unknown.

TCRdb analysed the 5' RACE reads with MiXCR anew, one entry per CDR3 protein. The sample consists of more than 80,000 distinct CDR3 sequences, around an eighth of them appearing once. Findings and limits, study-wide: Some SARS-CoV-2-responding clones were already detected in memory before infection.

Sequencing used PBMCs or a T cell subset sorted from them (not recorded which). This sequence was found in an adult woman who had mild COVID-19 (a few samples of this study predate the infection). Cell type and time point are not known. The chain recombines TRBV20-1 with TRBJ1-2; D is undetermined. The CDR3 DNA reads as TGCAGTGCTAGAGATTTGGCTGGCTACACCTTC. It specifies CSARDLAGYTF.